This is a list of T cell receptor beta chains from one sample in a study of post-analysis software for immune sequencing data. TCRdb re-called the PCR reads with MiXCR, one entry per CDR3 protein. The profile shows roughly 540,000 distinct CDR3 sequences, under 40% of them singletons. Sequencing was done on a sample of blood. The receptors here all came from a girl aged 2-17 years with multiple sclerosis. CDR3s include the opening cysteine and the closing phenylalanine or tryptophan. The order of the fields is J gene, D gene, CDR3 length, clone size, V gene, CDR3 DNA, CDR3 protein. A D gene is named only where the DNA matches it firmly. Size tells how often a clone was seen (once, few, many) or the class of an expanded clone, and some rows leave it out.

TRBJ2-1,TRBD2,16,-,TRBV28,TGTGCCAGCAGTTTACTTGGGACTAGGAGGGGCAATGAGCAGTTCTTC,CASSLLGTRRGNEQFF
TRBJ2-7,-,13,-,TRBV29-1,TGCAGCGCGGAGGGGGGCTACTATGCGGAGCAGTACTTC,CSAEGGYYAEQYF
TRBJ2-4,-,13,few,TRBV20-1,TGCAGTCCCGACCCCCAAGCCAAAAACATTCAGTACTTC,CSPDPQAKNIQYF
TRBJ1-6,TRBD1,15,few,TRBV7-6,TGTGCCAGCAGCTTAGCTCCAGGGGGGAATTCACCCCTCCACTTT,CASSLAPGGNSPLHF
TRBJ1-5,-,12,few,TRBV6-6,TGTGCCAGCAGTTACTCGGAGGGACCCCAGCATTTT,CASSYSEGPQHF
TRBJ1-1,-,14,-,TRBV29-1,TGCAGCGTTGCCACTGGAGGGGCGTTAACTGAAGCTTTCTTT,CSVATGGALTEAFF
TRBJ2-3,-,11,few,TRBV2,TGTGCCAGCAAAGGAGGGGATACGCAGTATTTT,CASKGGDTQYF
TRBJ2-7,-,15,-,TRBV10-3,TGTGCCATCAGTGAGTCGGGGGGCTTCTCCTACGAGCAGTACTTC,CAISESGGFSYEQYF
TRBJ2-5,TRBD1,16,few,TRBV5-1,TGCGCCAGCAGCTTGGTGGGGACAGGGGGCGGAGAGACCCAGTACTTC,CASSLVGTGGGETQYF
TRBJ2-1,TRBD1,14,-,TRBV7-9,TGTGCCAGCAGCTTAGACAGGGGCTCGCGCGAGCAGTTCTTC,CASSLDRGSREQFF
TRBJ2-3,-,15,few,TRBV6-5,TGTGCCAGCAGTTACGATAGACCTAGCACAGATACGCAGTATTTT,CASSYDRPSTDTQYF
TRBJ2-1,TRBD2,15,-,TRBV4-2,TGTGCCAGCAGCCCCGTAGCGGGGGGTATCAATGAGCAGTTCTTC,CASSPVAGGINEQFF
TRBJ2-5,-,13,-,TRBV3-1,TGTGCCAGCAGCCAAGTTTCCGAAGAGACCCAGTACTTC,CASSQVSEETQYF
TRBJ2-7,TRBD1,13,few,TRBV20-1,TGCAGTGCTAGACTCGGACAGGGGTACGAGCAGTACTTC,CSARLGQGYEQYF
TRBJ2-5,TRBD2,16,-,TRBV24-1,TGTGCCACCAGTGATTTGAATAGCGGGGGGCGCGAGACCCAGTACTTC,CATSDLNSGGRETQYF
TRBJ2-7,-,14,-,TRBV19,TGTGCCAGTAAGGGAGGAGGGGCACCCTACGAGCAGTACTTC,CASKGGGAPYEQYF
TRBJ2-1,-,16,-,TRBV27,TGTGCCAGCAGTTATCGACAGGTACCTTCCTACAATGAGCAGTTCTTC,CASSYRQVPSYNEQFF
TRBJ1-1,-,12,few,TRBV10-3,TGTGCCATCAGACCCGACAGTGGGGAAGCTTTCTTT,CAIRPDSGEAFF
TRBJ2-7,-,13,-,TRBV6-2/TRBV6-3,TGTGCCAGCAGACCCCGGTCGGCCTACGAGCAGTACTTC,CASRPRSAYEQYF
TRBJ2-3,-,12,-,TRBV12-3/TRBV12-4,TGTGCCAGCAGACGTAGGGGGGATACGCAGTATTTT,CASRRRGDTQYF
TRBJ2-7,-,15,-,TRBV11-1,TGTGCCAGCAGCTTAGAGGCAGGGAGCTCCTACGAGCAGTACTTC,CASSLEAGSSYEQYF
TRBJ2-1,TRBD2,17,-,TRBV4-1,TGCGCCAGCAGCGGTAGGGAAAAGCGGGGGGGATACAATGAGCAGTTCTTC,CASSGREKRGGYNEQFF
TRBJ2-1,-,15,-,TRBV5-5,TGTGCCAGCAGCTTGGACAGCCCAGGCTACAATGAGCAGTTCTTC,CASSLDSPGYNEQFF
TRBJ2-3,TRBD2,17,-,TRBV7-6,TGTGCCAGCAGCTTAGGGGCTAGCGGGGGGGCCGGAGATACGCAGTATTTT,CASSLGASGGAGDTQYF
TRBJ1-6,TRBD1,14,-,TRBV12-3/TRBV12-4,TGTGCCAGCAGGGGGGACAGCAATAATTCACCCCTCCACTTT,CASRGDSNNSPLHF
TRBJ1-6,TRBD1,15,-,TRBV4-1,TGCGCCAGCAGCCAACCGGGACAGGGGATGCCCCCCCTCCACTTT,CASSQPGQGMPPLHF
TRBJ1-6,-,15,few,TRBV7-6,TGTGCCAGCAGCTTACAGCAACTTACCAATTCACCCCTCCACTTT,CASSLQQLTNSPLHF
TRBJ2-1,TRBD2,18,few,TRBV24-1,TGTGCCACCAGTGATAACCTAGCGGGGGCCCTCTCCTACAATGAGCAGTTCTTC,CATSDNLAGALSYNEQFF
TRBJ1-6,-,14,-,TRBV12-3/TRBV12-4,TGTGCCAGCAGTTTATTAGGAAGCGAGTCACCCCTCCACTTT,CASSLLGSESPLHF
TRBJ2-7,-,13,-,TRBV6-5,TGTGCCAGCAGTTACTATACAGGCTACGAGCAGTACTTC,CASSYYTGYEQYF
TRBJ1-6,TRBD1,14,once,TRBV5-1,TGCGCTAGCAGCTTTGGGGACAGGGATTCACCCCTCCACTTT,CASSFGDRDSPLHF
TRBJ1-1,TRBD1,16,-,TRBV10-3,TGTGCCACATCAAATCATTTGGGACAGGGGGGGTCTGAAGCTTTCTTT,CATSNHLGQGGSEAFF
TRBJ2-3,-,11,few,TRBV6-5,TGTGCCAGCAGTCGGGAAAATACGCAGTATTTT,CASSRENTQYF
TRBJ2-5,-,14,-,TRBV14,TGTGCCAGCAGCCAAGAGGTGGGGGGAGAGACCCAGTACTTC,CASSQEVGGETQYF
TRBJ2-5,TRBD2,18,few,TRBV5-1,TGCGCCAGCAGCTTGGCACGGACTAGCGGGGAGTTACAAGAGACCCAGTACTTC,CASSLARTSGELQETQYF
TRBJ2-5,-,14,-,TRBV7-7,TGTGCTAGCAGCAGGGACGGGTACCAAGAGACCCAGTACTTC,CASSRDGYQETQYF
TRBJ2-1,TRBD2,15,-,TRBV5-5,TGTGCCAGCAGCTTCGGGACTAGCGGGGGACTCCGGCAGTTCTTC,CASSFGTSGGLRQFF